The clone carrying this TCR beta chain was observed at least ten times. Its antigen is not identified. One end of the junction does not line up with germline, which may come from a read error. The sample comes from a study of regulatory T cells in long-lasting Graves disease. Findings and caveats of the study: Whereas 966 public clonotypes were shared by new patients, persistent patients shared more, at under 3,000.

Time point defined: newly diagnosed GD, antithyroid drugs for less than 3 months. Following extraction of RNA from PBMCs, that RNA was used to make the TCR library. Arm-PCR with iRepertoire HTBI primers amplified the CDR3 regions for these TCR beta libraries. Each CDR3 protein gets one entry after TCRdb re-called the multiplex PCR reads with MiXCR. Of roughly 380,000 distinct CDR3 sequences in the sample, 16% were seen once. This CDR3 contains 11 residues. In germline, CDR1 is PRHDT, CDR2 FYEKMQ (reference sequence). The same data also contributed to another study, on T cells in Graves' hyperthyroidism and ophthalmopathy. Per that study: A model of 13 V-J pairs discriminated ophthalmopathy from stable hyperthyroidism.

This specimen consisted of peripheral blood mononuclear cells (PBMCs), obtained at new diagnosis, from a patient treated with antithyroid drugs. This chain connects TRBV13 to TRBJ2-7, with 7 bases matching TRBD1. The source is a man aged 35-49 years with Graves disease. For the CDR3, the DNA is TGTGCCAGCAGCTCTCGGGACAGCCCTCACTTC. This translates into CASSSRDSPHF.